The 8 T cell receptor beta chains reported below all come from one sample, sequenced in a study of shared T cell receptors in the human thymus. Data came from immunoSEQ multiplex PCR; TCRdb stores just in-frame clones and leaves some out. The sample lists about 660,000 clones, 85% to 90% occurring once. Another study also made use of these data, one on human thymus T cells.

Sequencing input: thymocytes. The receptors stem from a boy in the first two years of life with a congenital heart defect.

The chain uses TRBV19 and TRBJ2-7; 7 nucleotides align to TRBD2. Germline values: CDR1 LNHDA, CDR2 SQIVND (reference sequence). The CDR3 totals 14 residues. With V trimmed by 5 bases and J by 0 bases, 4 bases remained unmatched. The CDR3 DNA reads as TGTGCCAGTAGTCCGGGGGACTACTCCTACGAGCAGTACTTC. It encodes CASSPGDYSYEQYF.

This chain uses TRBV21-1 with TRBJ2-1; TRBD1 is the table's D call and was not checked against the DNA. TRBV21-1 is shown as a pseudogene. The CDR3 totals 17 residues. CDR3: CASSKGERDRGYNEQFF. The CDR3 DNA is TGTGCCAGCAGCAAAGGGGAACGGGACAGGGGCTACAATGAGCAGTTCTTC.

V gene TRBV19 combines with J gene TRBJ2-5; 7 nucleotides line up with TRBD1. The J segment lost 1 base and the V segment lost 5 bases, leaving 4 bases of the junction unmatched. There are 14 residues in the CDR3. In germline, CDR1 is LNHDA, CDR2 SQIVND (reference sequence). As DNA, the CDR3 is TGTGCCAGTAGTTTAGGGGGCCGCCAAGAGACCCAGTACTTC. It is translated as CASSLGGRQETQYF.

The CDR3 region is CASSWTSQGGGQETQYF. CDR3 nucleotide sequence: TGTGCCAGCAGTTGGACTAGCCAAGGGGGCGGACAAGAGACCCAGTACTTC. The gene calls are TRBV5-4 and TRBJ2-5; D may be TRBD2 (8 bases). V dropped 5 bases and J dropped 2 bases, with 22 bases sitting between them. The CDR3 has 17 amino acids. Germline-derived CDR1 and CDR2 are SGHNT and YYREEE (reference sequence).

The V and J genes are TRBV11-2 and TRBJ2-2, with D possibly being TRBD1 (6 bases). Trimming removed 4 bases from V and 2 bases from J, with 11 bases in between. Germline V gives CDR1 SGHAT, CDR2 FQNNGV. CDR3 length equals 15 residues. CDR3 DNA: TGTGCCAGCAGCTCCCGGGACACTAACACCGGGGAGCTGTTTTTT. It translates to CASSSRDTNTGELFF.

J is TRBJ1-2 and V is TRBV14; D is possibly TRBD1 (6 bases). The V end lost 1 base, the J end lost 3 bases, and 12 bases lay between the germline ends. The length of the CDR3 is 15 residues. From germline, CDR1 is SGHDN and CDR2 FVKESK. The CDR3 sequence is CASSQVDRTDYGYTF. In DNA, the CDR3 is TGTGCCAGCAGCCAAGTCGACAGGACGGACTATGGCTACACCTTC.

The V and J genes are TRBV21-1 and TRBJ1-5. TRBV21-1 is a listed pseudogene. The CDR3 contains 15 residues. CDR3 nucleotide sequence: TGTGCCAGCAGCAAAGGGAGGGTGGATGAGCAGCCCCAGCATTTT. Translation: CASSKGRVDEQPQHF.

This clone appeared once. The gene calls are TRBV11-2 and TRBJ1-3, with TRBD1 matching over 9 bases. Germline values: CDR1 SGHAT, CDR2 FQNNGV. The CDR3 has 17 residues. Losses at the gene ends were 2 bases for V and 0 bases for J; bases not matched to a gene: 5. Written as DNA, the CDR3 is TGTGCCAGCAGCTTACCCGGGACAGGGACCTCTGGAAACACCATATATTTT. Its protein is CASSLPGTGTSGNTIYF.